The next 8 T cell receptor beta chains were all read from a single sample in a study of early T cells in non-severe SARS-CoV-2 infection. Each CDR3 protein gets one entry after TCRdb re-called the 5' RACE reads with MiXCR. Of about 42,000 distinct CDR3 sequences in the sample, 6% to 7.5% were seen once. The sequencing sample was made of whole blood. All receptors derive from an adult who was a healthcare worker with PCR-confirmed SARS-CoV-2 infection or an uninfected control (not recorded which).

This clonotype showed up just a few times. The chain carries TRBV9 and TRBJ1-1; possibly TRBD1 for D (5 bases). The CDR3 runs to 16 residues. Germline V CDR1 and CDR2: SGDLS, YYNGEE. V gave up 0 bases and J gave up 4 bases, with 16 bases separating them. CDR3 in amino acids: CASSVGGGTLGTEAFF. The CDR3 DNA reads TGTGCCAGCAGCGTAGGAGGAGGGACCCTGGGCACTGAAGCTTTCTTT.

This clonotype was counted a single time. The chain's CDR3 is CASSEGSNTEAFF. CDR3 nucleotide sequence: TGTGCCAGCAGCGAAGGTAGTAACACTGAAGCTTTCTTT. This rearrangement joins TRBV9 to TRBJ1-1, with D uncertain. The V end lost 3 bases, the J end lost 2 bases, and 8 bases lay between the germline ends. This CDR3 spans 13 amino acids. The V gene's germline CDR1 is SGDLS and CDR2 YYNGEE. The whole variable domain, filled in from reference TRBV9 and TRBJ1-1, reads DSGVTQTPKHLITATGQRVTLRCSPRSGDLSVYWYQQSLDQGLQFLIQYYNGEERAKGNILERFSAQQFPDLHSELNLSSLELGDSALYFCASSEGSNTEAFFGQGTRLTVV.

This clonotype was recorded many times. The chain joins TRBV10-3 to TRBJ1-2, with 7 bases fitting TRBD1. This CDR3 region has 15 residues. The germline V gene encodes CDR1 ENHRY and CDR2 SYGVKD. Losses at the gene ends were 1 base for V and 3 bases for J; bases not matched to a gene: 5. CDR3 region: CAISELQGRYYGYTF. DNA of the CDR3: TGTGCCATCAGTGAGTTACAGGGGAGATACTATGGCTACACCTTC.

This clonotype was seen at least ten times. The genes are TRBV20-1 and TRBJ1-1; tentative D call: TRBD1 (5 bases). CDR1 DFQATT and CDR2 SNEGSKA come from the germline V gene (reference sequence). There are 14 residues in the CDR3. The V and J ends lost 1 base and 6 bases respectively, with 15 bases between them. The CDR3 DNA reads TGCAGTGCTAGAGGGAGGGGACTTTTCTCTGAAGCTTTCTTT. This codes for CSARGRGLFSEAFF.

In its sample, this clonotype was seen many times. The chain joins TRBV20-1 to TRBJ1-5; 8 bases align to TRBD1. Germline V gene lookup returns CDR1 DFQATT and CDR2 SNEGSKA (reference sequence). CDR3 length: 14 residues. The junction had 6 bases not matched to a gene; V was cut back by 3 bases and J by 5 bases. The CDR3 nucleotides read TGCAGTGCTAGGGGCGGACAGGGCGATCAGCCCCAGCATTTT. Translated: CSARGGQGDQPQHF.

In this sample, this clonotype turned up many times. The genes are TRBV2 and TRBJ2-4; TRBD1 matches 7 bases. This CDR3 has 15 amino acids. CDR1 SNHLY and CDR2 FYNNEI come from the germline V gene. V shed 5 bases and J 6 bases; nucleotides not matched to a gene: 10. In nucleotides, the CDR3 is TGTGCCAGCAGTCGCGACAGGGCCAGAGGAAACATTCAGTACTTC. Translated: CASSRDRARGNIQYF.

The chain links TRBV20-1 to TRBJ2-3; 9 bases match TRBD2. Per germline, CDR1 DFQATT and CDR2 SNEGSKA (reference sequence). Trimming at V came to 5 bases and at J to 0 bases, leaving 3 bases not matched to a gene. The CDR3 consists of 14 residues. The CDR3 coding sequence is TGCAGTGCTCCGAGCGGGGGGAGCACAGATACGCAGTATTTT. Residues: CSAPSGGSTDTQYF.

The J gene is TRBJ2-3, the V gene TRBV12-3 or TRBV12-4, with a weak D call TRBD2 (7 bases). This CDR3 spans 15 amino acids. The V end was cut by 6 bases, the J end by 0 bases, with 13 bases between. The CDR3 nucleotides are TGTGCCAGCAGCTTCGGGGGGCCCAGCACAGATACGCAGTATTTT. Its translation is CASSFGGPSTDTQYF.